This TCR beta chain was found in a study of cytomegalovirus exposure and HLA in healthy donors. The CDR3 contains 15 residues. V gave up 3 bases and J gave up 4 bases, with 15 bases separating them. Germline values: CDR1 MDHEN, CDR2 SYDVKM. PCR amplification relied on 60 Vbeta primers (plus 13 Jbeta primers). Clones were read by immunoSEQ multiplex PCR, and TCRdb kept only the in-frame ones, dropping some. The data contain 190,000 or so clones, roughly 78% of them singletons. The V call is TRBV28, the J call TRBJ1-2; weak D call: TRBD1 (6 bases). This TCR derives from a boy aged 5 to 17 in good health and CMV-seronegative. The sequencing sample was made of PBMCs. CDR3 sequence: CASSFRGARTYGYTF. CDR3 bases: TGTGCCAGCAGTTTTCGGGGGGCGCGAACCTATGGCTACACCTTC.